The 12 T cell receptor beta chains given below trace back to one sample, sequenced in a study of type 1 regulatory T cells. No antigen has been assigned to these receptors. TCRdb processed the reads anew with MiXCR; each CDR3 protein has one entry. The sample lists tens of thousands of distinct CDR3 sequences; more than 9% were seen once. The sample taken for sequencing was cultured non-Tr1 T cells, either the whole culture or a sorted T cell fraction (not recorded which). The receptors were sampled from a human donor in good health.

This clonotype was counted many times. The chain combines TRBV6-5 with TRBJ1-6, with a possible D match to TRBD1 (6 bases). The length of the CDR3 is 16 residues. Germline loops: CDR1 MNHEY, CDR2 SVGAGI. V shed 5 bases and J shed 4 bases, with 15 bases lying between them. The DNA for the CDR3 is TGTGCCAGCAGTAAACAGGGCGGAGGGTATAATTCACCCCTCCACTTT. Translation: CASSKQGGGYNSPLHF.

In this sample, this clonotype turned up a few times. V gene TRBV5-1 combines with J gene TRBJ2-3, with D unresolved. Germline V lookup: CDR1 SGHRS, CDR2 YFSETQ. This CDR3 has 13 amino acids. The germline V and J ends were trimmed by 6 bases and 4 bases, with 12 bases remaining between them. The CDR3 region is CASTEMSSDTQYF. CDR3 sequence (DNA): TGCGCCAGCACCGAAATGAGTTCAGATACGCAGTATTTT.

This clonotype is classed as medium-sized. The V call is TRBV2, the J call TRBJ2-5; no firm D call. CDR1 SNHLY and CDR2 FYNNEI come from the germline V gene. V lost 7 bases, J lost 5 bases, and 14 bases lay in between. The CDR3 has 13 amino acids. CDR3 region: CASIFFLGETQYF. DNA of the CDR3: TGTGCCAGCATTTTTTTTTTGGGGGAGACCCAGTACTTC. Filled out from reference TRBV2 and TRBJ2-5, the complete variable domain reads EPEVTQTPSHQVTQMGQEVILRCVPISNHLYFYWYRQILGQKVEFLVSFYNNEISEKSEIFDDQFSVERPDGSNFTLKIRSTKLEDSAMYFCASIFFLGETQYFGPGTRLLVL.

The chain uses TRBV6-6 and TRBJ2-1; 10 bases are a match to TRBD2. V dropped 5 bases and J dropped 2; count of bases not matched to a gene: 6. Germline CDR1 is MNHNY and CDR2 is SVGAGI (reference sequence). This CDR3 has 16 amino acids. The CDR3 loop is CASSPTGTSAYNEQFF. Here the CDR3 DNA reads TGTGCCAGCAGTCCTACCGGGACTAGCGCCTACAATGAGCAGTTCTTC.

Concerning this clonotype: A much larger clonotype is one base distant, so this may be a read error. The rearrangement uses TRBV5-1 and TRBJ2-3, with D hard to call. The CDR3 has 12 amino acids. Germline V CDR1 and CDR2: SGHRS, YFSETQ. The CDR3 protein is CASSFHTDAQYF. The CDR3 coding sequence is TGCGCCAGCAGCTTTCACACAGATGCGCAGTATTTT.

This clonotype was observed many times. The rearrangement uses TRBV7-6 and TRBJ1-1, with D perhaps matching TRBD1 (5 bases). This CDR3 has 14 amino acids. Between the trimmed V and J ends, which lost 1 base and 4 bases, there was a span of 10 bases. CDR1 is SGHVS, CDR2 FNYEAQ, per germline. CDR3 sequence reads: CASSLGVQGTEAFF. The CDR3 region has the DNA TGTGCCAGCAGCTTAGGGGTCCAGGGCACTGAAGCTTTCTTT.

This clonotype was observed at least ten times. The rearrangement links TRBV20-1 to TRBJ2-2, with D possibly TRBD2 on 6 matching bases. Germline assignment: CDR1 DFQATT and CDR2 SNEGSKA (reference sequence). The V gene lost 1 base and the J gene lost 6 bases, with 6 bases spanning the gap. The length of the CDR3 is 12 residues. This chain's CDR3 is CSARGLAGELFF. The CDR3 nucleotides read TGCAGTGCTAGAGGACTAGCCGGGGAGCTGTTTTTT.

The sample holds a few counts of this clonotype. V and J are TRBV7-8 and TRBJ2-7; the D gene is possibly TRBD1 (5 bases). The length of the CDR3 is 14 residues. V lost 3 bases and J lost 2, with 11 bases in between. The germline V gene encodes CDR1 SGHVS and CDR2 FQNEAQ. CDR3 DNA: TGTGCCAGCAGCTTGGGGCTTGGGGCCTACGAGCAGTACTTC. It encodes CASSLGLGAYEQYF.

The chain joins TRBV3-1 to TRBJ2-2, with D perhaps matching TRBD2 (6 bases). The germline gives CDR1 LGHDT, CDR2 YNNKEL (reference sequence). The V and J ends lost 4 bases and 6 bases respectively, with 12 bases between them. This CDR3 comprises 14 residues. DNA for the CDR3: TGTGCCAGCAGCCTCTCTCCGGGAGCCGGGGAGCTGTTTTTT. Translated, it gives CASSLSPGAGELFF.

In its sample, this clonotype was seen many times. The V call is TRBV6-1, the J call TRBJ1-2; D is possibly TRBD1 (5 bases). V shed 1 base and J shed 5 bases, with 17 bases lying between them. The CDR3 has 16 amino acids. Germline-derived CDR1 and CDR2 are MNHNS and SASEGT. The CDR3 sequence: CASSEGGGGLIYGYTF. The CDR3 DNA follows: TGTGCCAGCAGTGAAGGTGGGGGAGGGCTCATATATGGCTACACCTTC.

This clonotype has a count of ten or more. The chain has TRBV5-5 and TRBJ2-2; 12 positions match TRBD2. The length of the CDR3 is 16 residues. Germline CDR1 SGHKS, CDR2 YYEKEE (reference sequence). The ends lost 4 bases at V and 2 bases at J; junction bases unmatched: 3. The CDR3 spells CASSRGLAGNTGELFF. CDR3 DNA sequence: TGTGCCAGCAGCCGGGGACTAGCGGGTAACACCGGGGAGCTGTTTTTT. Looking up the rest from reference TRBV5-5 and TRBJ2-2 gives the full variable domain: DAGVTQSPTHLIKTRGQQVTLRCSPISGHKSVSWYQQVLGQGPQFIFQYYEKEERGRGNFPDRFSARQFPNYSSELNVNALLLGDSALYLCASSRGLAGNTGELFFGEGSRLTVL.

This clonotype was counted many times. V usage is TRBV5-1 and J usage is TRBJ2-7; D remains unclear. V was cut by 0 bases and J by 2 bases, with 9 bases left in between. Germline V gene data show CDR1 as SGHRS and CDR2 as YFSETQ. The CDR3 loop spans 14 amino acids. The CDR3: CASSLVPDTYEQYF. The CDR3 DNA is TGCGCCAGCAGCTTGGTTCCTGACACCTACGAGCAGTACTTC.